The T cell receptor (beta chain) described here comes from a study of blood T cells in healthy people across ages. A J-beta primer mix and a sample-barcoded 5' primer were used in a second PCR of roughly 7 to 12 cycles. TCRdb itself ran the 5' RACE reads through MiXCR, one entry per CDR3 protein. The sample shows 1.5 million to 2 million distinct CDR3 sequences, 28% of them seen only once. This CDR3 region has 13 residues. Trimming took off 7 bases at V and 1 base at J, with 8 bases between the two ends. Germline V gene sequence: CDR1 SNHLY, CDR2 FYNNEI. The receptor's source is a woman aged 25 to 39 in good health. Sequencing used blood. The gene calls are TRBV2 and TRBJ1-5; no firm D call. The CDR3 region is CASMVESNQPQHF. CDR3 in DNA: TGTGCCAGCATGGTAGAGAGCAATCAGCCCCAGCATTTT.